The T cell receptor beta chain under discussion was sequenced for a study of T-cell reconstitution after alpha-beta-depleted transplantation in children. V was cut by 6 bases and J by 7 bases, with 10 bases left in between. CDR1 SEHNR and CDR2 FQNEAQ come from the germline V gene (reference sequence). This CDR3 comprises 11 residues. Broader study findings: T-cell counts and diversity at one year following transplant were attributed mainly to newly produced T cells. From surviving recipient T cells and thymic progenitors came the high day-60 TCRbeta diversity observed in some patients.

This clonotype was observed at least ten times. The antigen remains undetermined. Unique molecular identifiers were incorporated into the prepared TCRbeta library. From the PCR reads, TCRdb called clonotypes with MiXCR, one entry per CDR3 protein. Altogether roughly 240,000 distinct CDR3 sequences are present, roughly 8.2% being singletons, with the ten largest covering under 8%. This TCR was recovered from a male patient aged 10 to 17 who had a stem cell transplant for acute lymphoblastic leukemia, so the T cells may come from the graft donor. Sample: PBMCs, mostly from graft donor cells, taken 180 days after TCRalphabeta/CD19-depleted stem cell transplant. The rearrangement uses TRBV7-9 and TRBJ2-7; unclear D gene. CDR3 protein: CASSQNWEQYF. Written as DNA, the CDR3 is TGTGCCAGCAGTCAAAATTGGGAGCAGTACTTC.